This is a list of T cell receptor beta chains from one sample in a study of T cells in Graves' hyperthyroidism and ophthalmopathy. TCRdb analysed the multiplex PCR reads with MiXCR anew, one entry per CDR3 protein. This sample has hundreds of thousands of distinct CDR3 sequences; 12% to 15% occur once, and the top ten carry approximately 14%. Sequencing was done on a sample of blood. These receptor sequences come from a woman in her thirties or forties with Graves' hyperthyroidism. CDR3s include the opening cysteine and the closing phenylalanine or tryptophan. The order of the fields is V gene, clone size, J gene, D gene, CDR3 protein, CDR3 DNA. The D gene is left open where the match is weak. Clone size appears in some rows only: once, few, many, or a class for an expanded clone.

TRBV28	NA	TRBJ1-2	NA	CASSRGRYGYTF	TGTGCCAGCAGCCGGGGACGCTATGGCTACACCTTC
TRBV4-2	few	TRBJ2-3	TRBD2	CASSQEISGGSGAGTQYF	TGTGCCAGCAGCCAAGAAATCAGCGGGGGTAGCGGAGCTGGTACGCAGTATTTT
TRBV7-8	many	TRBJ2-7	NA	CASSSNLDWGEQYF	TGTGCCAGCAGCTCAAATTTAGACTGGGGAGAGCAGTACTTC
TRBV6-1	NA	TRBJ1-1	TRBD1	CASSFSTGSGTEAFF	TGTGCCAGCAGTTTTTCGACAGGGTCGGGCACTGAAGCTTTCTTT
TRBV5-5	NA	TRBJ1-5	NA	CASSIGTSNQPQHF	TGTGCCAGCAGCATTGGGACATCCAATCAGCCCCAGCATTTT
TRBV4-1	few	TRBJ2-1	TRBD1	CASSQEKDRDVHEQFF	TGCGCCAGCAGCCAAGAGAAGGACAGGGATGTCCATGAGCAGTTCTTC
TRBV5-1	NA	TRBJ2-7	TRBD1	CASGEGAGEQYF	TGCGCCAGCGGCGAGGGGGCAGGGGAGCAGTACTTC
TRBV5-6	NA	TRBJ1-1	NA	CASRGTTELEAFF	TGTGCCAGCCGCGGGACTACAGAGTTGGAAGCTTTCTTT
TRBV28	many	TRBJ2-1	NA	CASRIWTGNNEQFF	TGTGCCAGCAGGATTTGGACGGGGAACAATGAGCAGTTCTTC
TRBV6-1	NA	TRBJ1-2	TRBD1	CASFSPGQGLGGYTF	TGTGCCAGCTTTTCCCCGGGACAGGGCTTGGGTGGCTACACCTTC
TRBV24-1	few	TRBJ1-2	NA	CATSDKRCWRPNYGYTF	TGTGCCACCAGTGACAAACGATGTTGGCGTCCTAACTATGGCTACACCTTC
TRBV12-3/TRBV12-4	many	TRBJ2-3	TRBD2	CASSLPSGGTDTQYF	TGCGCCAGCAGCCTCCCTAGCGGAGGAACAGATACGCAGTATTTT
TRBV20-1	many	TRBJ2-2	TRBD1	CSALGDRANTGELFF	TGCAGTGCGTTAGGGGACAGGGCGAACACCGGGGAGCTGTTTTTT
TRBV3-1	many	TRBJ2-2	NA	CASSATTGELFF	TGTGCCAGCAGTGCGACGACCGGGGAGCTGTTTTTT
TRBV28	many	TRBJ2-7	NA	CASKEGRYGTYEQYF	TGTGCCAGCAAGGAGGGCCGGTACGGTACCTACGAGCAGTACTTC
TRBV28	many	TRBJ2-7	TRBD1	CASSRETGTGSEQYF	TGTGCCAGCAGTAGGGAGACCGGGACAGGCTCCGAGCAGTACTTC
TRBV29-1	NA	TRBJ1-1	NA	CSGTQGTEAFF	TGCAGCGGAACCCAGGGGACTGAAGCTTTCTTT
TRBV20-1	NA	TRBJ2-7	NA	CSARERDLTYEQYF	TGCAGTGCTAGAGAGCGGGATCTAACCTACGAGCAGTACTTC
TRBV5-1	NA	TRBJ2-1	NA	CASYGGRSYNEQFF	TGCGCCAGCTACGGCGGTCGCTCCTACAATGAGCAGTTCTTC
TRBV20-1	NA	TRBJ2-7	TRBD2	CSALASGSYEQYF	TGCAGTGCCCTCGCCAGCGGGAGTTACGAGCAGTACTTC
TRBV30	many	TRBJ2-7	TRBD1	CAWSSRDSLYEQYF	TGTGCCTGGAGCAGTCGGGACAGCCTATACGAGCAGTACTTC
TRBV6-1	many	TRBJ1-1	NA	CASSPTDLNTEAFF	TGTGCCAGCAGCCCCACAGATCTAAACACTGAAGCTTTCTTT
TRBV6-5	few	TRBJ2-2	NA	CASSYVQGGTGELFF	TGTGCCAGCAGTTACGTCCAGGGCGGGACCGGGGAGCTGTTTTTT
TRBV7-8	many	TRBJ2-5	NA	CASSLAQGAQETQYF	TGTGCCAGCAGCTTAGCGCAAGGGGCCCAAGAGACCCAGTACTTC
TRBV5-6	many	TRBJ2-1	NA	CASSLAGLSYNEQFF	TGTGCCAGCAGCTTAGCAGGACTAAGCTACAATGAGCAGTTCTTC
TRBV15	few	TRBJ2-1	TRBD1	CATGTGGASYNEQFF	TGTGCCACCGGCACAGGGGGCGCGTCCTACAATGAGCAGTTCTTC
TRBV5-1	NA	TRBJ2-7	TRBD1	CASSLEPQGTGAYEQYF	TGCGCCAGCAGCTTGGAACCACAAGGGACAGGGGCCTACGAGCAGTACTTC
TRBV20-1	few	TRBJ2-3	TRBD2	CSARDLGTSGGTDTQYF	TGCAGTGCTAGAGATTTGGGGACTAGCGGGGGCACAGATACGCAGTATTTT
TRBV10-2	few	TRBJ1-3	NA	CASSVTGYSGNTIYF	TGCGCCAGCAGTGTCACGGGCTACTCTGGAAACACCATATATTTT
TRBV7-9	many	TRBJ2-7	NA	CASSRVGQGRGEQYF	TGTGCCAGCAGCCGTGTGGGGCAGGGAAGAGGCGAGCAGTACTTC
TRBV6-5	many	TRBJ2-5	NA	CASSYIRQGGYQETQYF	TGTGCCAGCAGTTACATCCGACAGGGAGGGTACCAAGAGACCCAGTACTTC
TRBV28	many	TRBJ1-5	NA	CASRSQGGNQPQHF	TGTGCCAGCAGATCACAGGGCGGCAATCAGCCCCAGCATTTT
TRBV14	NA	TRBJ2-7	TRBD2	CASSHLTSGRYEQYF	TGTGCCAGCAGCCACCTGACTAGCGGGAGATACGAGCAGTACTTC
TRBV25-1	few	TRBJ2-2	TRBD2	CASSEWGGLQNTGELFF	TGTGCCAGCAGTGAATGGGGGGGACTACAGAACACCGGGGAGCTGTTTTTT
TRBV28	many	TRBJ2-1	TRBD2	CASSLYGRGYNEQFF	TGTGCCAGCAGTTTATACGGGAGGGGTTACAATGAGCAGTTCTTC
TRBV6-1	many	TRBJ1-1	NA	CASGLTGSEAFF	TGTGCCAGCGGACTCACAGGGTCGGAGGCTTTCTTT
TRBV19	few	TRBJ2-3	NA	CASSTSVSATQSTQYF	TGTGCCAGTAGTACGAGCGTGTCGGCTACACAGAGTACGCAGTATTTT
TRBV29-1	NA	TRBJ2-2	TRBD1	CSVGTANTGELFF	TGCAGCGTCGGGACAGCCAACACCGGGGAGCTGTTTTTT
TRBV11-1	many	TRBJ2-5	NA	CASSLSLRETQYF	TGTGCCAGCAGCTTAAGTCTAAGAGAGACCCAGTACTTC
TRBV5-1	NA	TRBJ2-5	NA	CASSLRSREQETQYF	TGCGCCAGCAGCTTGAGGTCTAGGGAACAAGAGACCCAGTACTTC
TRBV6-2/TRBV6-3	few	TRBJ1-2	TRBD1	CASSYGSGQGNGYTF	TGTGCCAGCAGTTACGGCTCGGGACAGGGCAATGGCTACACCTTC
TRBV20-1	many	TRBJ2-1	TRBD2	CSARLAGVTEQFF	TGCAGTGCCCGACTAGCGGGAGTCACTGAGCAGTTCTTC
TRBV9	many	TRBJ1-1	NA	CASSVENTEAFF	TGTGCCAGCAGCGTTGAGAACACTGAAGCTTTCTTT
TRBV29-1	many	TRBJ2-1	NA	CSVGQGTRGVGEQFF	TGCAGCGTTGGTCAGGGGACACGGGGGGTTGGTGAGCAGTTCTTC
TRBV18	many	TRBJ1-1	NA	CASSLQATNTEAFF	TGTGCCAGCTCGCTCCAGGCTACGAACACTGAAGCTTTCTTT
TRBV20-1	many	TRBJ2-1	TRBD2	CSARDSLGTSDYNEQFF	TGCAGTGCTAGAGATAGTCTCGGGACTAGCGACTACAATGAGCAGTTCTTC
TRBV3-1	many	TRBJ2-7	NA	CASSQTSGTAYEQYF	TGTGCCAGCAGCCAAACCTCCGGGACCGCCTACGAGCAGTACTTC
TRBV10-3	NA	TRBJ2-5	TRBD1	CATRGQGIGETQYF	TGTGCCACCAGGGGACAGGGGATAGGGGAGACCCAGTACTTC
TRBV11-2	many	TRBJ2-3	NA	CASSPRGAHTDTQYF	TGTGCCAGCAGCCCGAGGGGGGCACACACAGATACGCAGTATTTT
TRBV12-3/TRBV12-4	many	TRBJ2-3	NA	CASSLNLGGTDTQYF	TGTGCCAGCAGTCTAAACCTTGGCGGCACAGATACGCAGTATTTT
TRBV6-1	few	TRBJ2-2	NA	CASSDAEQLRRGELFF	TGTGCCAGCAGCGACGCGGAACAGCTACGAAGGGGGGAGCTGTTTTTT
TRBV6-1	few	TRBJ1-2	TRBD1	CASHRTGGNYGYTF	TGTGCCAGCCATCGGACAGGGGGGAACTATGGCTACACCTTC
TRBV2	many	TRBJ2-3	NA	CASSVARVTDTQYF	TGTGCCAGCAGTGTGGCCAGGGTTACAGATACGCAGTATTTT